The 27 T cell receptor beta chains reported below all come from one sample, sequenced in a study of CD8+ T cells in alopecia areata. Stated treatment: oral pan-JAK inhibitor, 5-10 mg twice daily. Reverse transcribed after extraction, RNA yielded cDNA as the sequencing template. The protocol was immunoSEQ multiplex PCR, while the TCRdb copy is restricted to in-frame clones and leaves out a portion. The repertoire holds 210,000 or so clones, with approximately 65% as singletons. This sample comprised CD4+ T cells sorted from blood, obtained at week 44, from a patient treated with tofacitinib. These receptors all stem from a human donor with alopecia areata.

This clone appeared once. The chain is built from TRBV9 and TRBJ2-5; 8 bases are shared with TRBD2. The CDR3 extends over 17 amino acids. Per germline, CDR1 SGDLS and CDR2 YYNGEE. V shed 2 bases, J shed 2 bases, and the junction held 11 bases outside the gene matches. DNA of the CDR3: TGTGCCAGCAGCGTCGGGGGGGCACGGAAAGGTCAAGAGACCCAGTACTTC. Translated, it gives CASSVGGARKGQETQYF.

V usage is TRBV30 and J usage is TRBJ2-1, with D unresolved. This CDR3 region has 12 residues. Trimming removed 5 bases from V and 0 bases from J, with 5 bases in between. Germline loops: CDR1 GTSNPN, CDR2 SVGIG (reference sequence). The CDR3: CAWGDSYNEQFF. DNA of the CDR3: TGTGCCTGGGGGGACTCCTACAATGAGCAGTTCTTC.

The chain is built from TRBV29-1 and TRBJ2-5; D gene unclear. V lost 4 bases and J lost 5, with 8 bases in between. CDR3 length: 11 amino acids. Germline V gene lookup returns CDR1 SQVTM and CDR2 ANQGSEA. The CDR3 sequence is CSVGVVETQYF. The DNA for the CDR3 is TGCAGCGTTGGCGTGGTGGAGACCCAGTACTTC.

This clone was seen a few times. The V call is TRBV5-1, the J call TRBJ2-7, with D possibly being TRBD1 or TRBD2 (5 bases each). Germline assignment: CDR1 SGHRS and CDR2 YFSETQ. With 5 bases removed from V and 5 bases from J, the gap between germline ends came to 17 bases. The CDR3 totals 14 residues. The CDR3 here is CASRMLEGSHEQYF. In DNA, the CDR3 is TGCGCCAGCAGGATGCTCGAGGGGAGCCACGAGCAGTACTTC. Full variable domain (remainder filled in from reference TRBV5-1 and TRBJ2-7): KAGVTQTPRYLIKTRGQQVTLSCSPISGHRSVSWYQQTPGQGLQFLFEYFSETQRNKGNFPGRFSGRQFSNSRSEMNVSTLELGDSALYLCASRMLEGSHEQYFGPGTRLTVT.

The chain couples TRBV29-1 to TRBJ2-3; D call uncertain. CDR1 is SQVTM and CDR2 is ANQGSEA in the germline V gene. V was cut by 6 bases and J by 6 bases, with 7 bases left in between. The CDR3 extends over 10 amino acids. The CDR3 DNA sequence: TGCAGCGTGAAGGACGATACGCAGTATTTT. It translates to CSVKDDTQYF.

There are a few counts of this clone. The J gene is TRBJ2-5, the V gene TRBV5-1, with D possibly matching TRBD2 (7 bases). Germline CDR1 and CDR2: SGHRS and YFSETQ. The CDR3 loop spans 14 amino acids. V lost 4 bases to trimming and J lost 5 bases, with 15 bases between them. DNA for the CDR3: TGCGCCAGCAGCAATAACAGGGAGGGGGAGACCCAGTACTTC. It is translated as CASSNNREGETQYF.

The table lists this clone with a few counts. The rearrangement uses TRBV7-2 and TRBJ2-7, with no clear D. This CDR3 has 17 residues. With 5 bases removed from V and 0 bases from J, the gap between germline ends came to 20 bases. Looked up from germline, CDR1 is SGHTA and CDR2 is FQGNSA. The CDR3 protein is CASSTITLPSSSYEQYF. For the CDR3, the DNA is TGTGCCAGCAGCACCATCACACTCCCCTCGAGCTCCTACGAGCAGTACTTC.

Note on this clone: The sample has other DNA sequences that encode this CDR3 too. The V call is TRBV29-1, the J call TRBJ1-1; D is undetermined. The ends were cut back, 3 bases at V and 1 base at J, with 9 bases in the middle. CDR1 is SQVTM, CDR2 ANQGSEA, per germline. The CDR3 extends over 13 amino acids. The CDR3 region has the DNA TGCAGCGTTGAGGGCAGGACGAACACTGAAGCTTTCTTT. This codes for CSVEGRTNTEAFF.

The CDR3 DNA follows: TGCGCCAGCAGCCCCGACAGGACAGATGAGCAGTTCTTC. Translated: CASSPDRTDEQFF. This chain connects TRBV5-1 to TRBJ2-1, with a tentative D call TRBD1 (6 bases). The CDR3 extends over 13 amino acids. Germline V gene sequence: CDR1 SGHRS, CDR2 YFSETQ. Trimming cost V 4 bases and J 8 bases, with 13 bases left between them. The full variable domain, rest sourced from reference TRBV5-1 and TRBJ2-1, is KAGVTQTPRYLIKTRGQQVTLSCSPISGHRSVSWYQQTPGQGLQFLFEYFSETQRNKGNFPGRFSGRQFSNSRSEMNVSTLELGDSALYLCASSPDRTDEQFFGPGTRLTVL.

As to this clone: Other DNA sequences in this specimen translate into the identical CDR3. CDR3 sequence reads: CSVGGETQYF. The CDR3 nucleotides read TGCAGCGTTGGTGGAGAGACCCAGTACTTC. The chain carries TRBV29-1 and TRBJ2-5; no definite D call. CDR1 and CDR2 (germline): SQVTM, ANQGSEA. Trimming cost V 4 bases and J 4 bases, with 4 bases left between them. The CDR3 sequence is 10 residues long. Combining the CDR3 with reference TRBV29-1 and TRBJ2-5 gives the whole variable domain SAVISQKPSRDICQRGTSLTIQCQVDSQVTMMFWYRQQPGQSLTLIATANQGSEATYESGFVIDKFPISRPNLTFSTLTVSNMSPEDSSIYLCSVGGETQYFGPGTRLLVL.

The rearrangement uses TRBV27 and TRBJ2-7; D may be TRBD1 (5 bases). V was shortened by 7 bases and J by 3 bases, with 16 bases between the two germline ends. Germline loops: CDR1 MNHEY, CDR2 SMNVEV (reference sequence). CDR3 length equals 14 residues. CDR3 bases: TGTGCCAGCATGGGCCAGGACAAAGTCTACGAGCAGTACTTC. Translation gives CASMGQDKVYEQYF.

This chain connects TRBV29-1 to TRBJ1-1; no clear D gene. Germline CDR1 SQVTM, CDR2 ANQGSEA. V was clipped by 7 bases and J by 2 bases, with 11 bases between them. The CDR3 consists of 12 residues. The CDR3 coding sequence is TGCAGCGCCGCGGATAGAAACACTGAAGCTTTCTTT. This sequence encodes CSAADRNTEAFF.

J is TRBJ2-7 and V is TRBV27; no clear D gene. Germline V lookup: CDR1 MNHEY, CDR2 SMNVEV (reference sequence). The CDR3 runs 14 residues. Trimming cost V 4 bases and J 4 bases, with 14 bases left between them. CDR3 coding DNA: TGTGCCAGCAGTTCGACCTTCGAACTGTACGAGCAGTACTTC. This encodes CASSSTFELYEQYF.

The rearrangement joins TRBV7-2 to TRBJ1-6; TRBD1 agrees at 9 bases. This CDR3 region has 15 residues. Germline-derived CDR1 and CDR2 are SGHTA and FQGNSA. Trimming at V came to 5 bases and at J to 5 bases, leaving 4 bases not matched to a gene. This CDR3 reads CASSKRTGDNSPLHF. In DNA form, the CDR3 reads TGTGCCAGCAGCAAACGGACAGGGGATAATTCACCCCTCCACTTT.

The J gene is TRBJ2-3, the V gene TRBV29-1; 7 nucleotides match TRBD1. Germline V gives CDR1 SQVTM, CDR2 ANQGSEA. There are 17 residues in the CDR3. The V gene end was trimmed by 7 bases and the J gene end by 4 bases; junction bases not matched to a gene: 20. The CDR3 DNA reads TGCAGCGCGAGTGGGGAAATACAGGGGAGAGGGCCAGATACGCAGTATTTT. Translating it yields CSASGEIQGRGPDTQYF.

The CDR3 coding sequence is TGTGCCAGCAGCCCCAGTAGGACTCGGAGGGATACGCAGTATTTT. Protein product: CASSPSRTRRDTQYF. The chain recombines TRBV7-2 with TRBJ2-3; D is perhaps TRBD2 (5 bases). CDR1 is SGHTA, CDR2 FQGNSA, per germline. V shed 5 bases and J shed 6 bases, with 18 bases lying between them. This CDR3 region has 15 residues.

This chain uses TRBV14 with TRBJ1-1; 7 bases line up with TRBD1. The germline V gene encodes CDR1 SGHDN and CDR2 FVKESK. J gave up 0 bases and V 4 bases, and 2 bases lay outside the gene matches. This CDR3 has 14 amino acids. CDR3 amino acids: CASSPTGLNTEAFF. The CDR3 DNA reads as TGTGCCAGCAGCCCGACAGGGCTGAACACTGAAGCTTTCTTT.

This chain uses TRBV27 with TRBJ1-6; D ambiguous. Germline V CDR1 and CDR2: MNHEY, SMNVEV (reference sequence). Between the trimmed V and J ends, which lost 10 bases and 3 bases, there was a span of 13 bases. This CDR3 is built from 14 residues. The CDR3 nucleotides are TGTGCCACCACGACACGAGACTATAATTCACCCCTCCACTTT. This translates into CATTTRDYNSPLHF.

The V and J genes are TRBV5-1 and TRBJ2-3, with 7 positions matching TRBD2. Germline V lookup: CDR1 SGHRS, CDR2 YFSETQ. V lost 0 bases and J lost 5; bases outside the gene matches: 9. CDR3 size: 16 residues. The CDR3 coding sequence is TGCGCCAGCAGCTTGGCCGCTCGGGGGGTCCAAGATACGCAGTATTTT. Protein product: CASSLAARGVQDTQYF.

The chain is built from TRBV9 and TRBJ2-7, with TRBD2 matching 10 bases. This CDR3 is 13 amino acids long. Germline CDR1 reads SGDLS; CDR2 reads YYNGEE. J was trimmed by 6 bases and V by 4 bases; bases with no gene match: 4. CDR3 residues: CASSTRTSGEQYF. The CDR3 DNA is TGTGCCAGCAGCACCCGGACTAGCGGCGAGCAGTACTTC.

This clone was counted a few times. The genes are TRBV5-1 and TRBJ1-2; 9 nucleotides line up with TRBD1. The V gene end was trimmed by 4 bases and the J gene end by 7 bases; junction bases not matched to a gene: 8. The CDR3 sequence is 14 residues long. CDR1 is SGHRS, CDR2 YFSETQ, per germline. In nucleotides, the CDR3 is TGCGCCAGCAGCCCCGGGACAGGGACCGGTGGCTACACCTTC. Translating gives CASSPGTGTGGYTF. The variable domain in full, completed from reference TRBV5-1 and TRBJ1-2, reads KAGVTQTPRYLIKTRGQQVTLSCSPISGHRSVSWYQQTPGQGLQFLFEYFSETQRNKGNFPGRFSGRQFSNSRSEMNVSTLELGDSALYLCASSPGTGTGGYTFGSGTRLTVV.

This clone appeared many times. The rearrangement links TRBV7-2 to TRBJ1-2, with D unresolved. This CDR3 comprises 12 residues. Germline V gene sequence: CDR1 SGHTA, CDR2 FQGNSA. V was shortened by 0 bases and J by 5 bases, with 4 bases between the two germline ends. This chain's CDR3 is CASSLAGYGYTF. The CDR3 DNA reads TGTGCCAGCAGCTTAGCTGGGTATGGCTACACCTTC. Full variable domain (missing parts from reference TRBV7-2 and TRBJ1-2): GAGVSQSPSNKVTEKGKDVELRCDPISGHTALYWYRQSLGQGLEFLIYFQGNSAPDKSGLPSDRFSAERTGGSVSTLTIQRTQQEDSAVYLCASSLAGYGYTFGSGTRLTVV.

The rearrangement uses TRBV2 and TRBJ2-7; D perhaps matches TRBD1 (6 bases). The CDR3 runs to 15 residues. Germline values: CDR1 SNHLY, CDR2 FYNNEI. The V end was cut by 4 bases, the J end by 5 bases, with 18 bases between. The CDR3 nucleotides read TGTGCCAGCAGTGGTTTCGCCCCCGGGGACAACGAGCAGTACTTC. It specifies CASSGFAPGDNEQYF.

DNA of the CDR3: TGTGCCAGCAGTGCCCTCGTTGGGGAAAAACTGTTTTTT. It yields the protein CASSALVGEKLFF. The chain combines TRBV25-1 with TRBJ1-4; D call uncertain. Germline values: CDR1 MGHDK, CDR2 SYGVNS. V shed 4 bases and J shed 8 bases, with 11 bases lying between them. CDR3 length: 13 residues.

This sequence joins TRBV7-2 and TRBJ2-3; 8 bases fit TRBD1. V shed 3 bases and J 0 bases; nucleotides not matched to a gene: 2. The CDR3 runs 15 residues. The V gene's germline CDR1 is SGHTA and CDR2 FQGNSA. The CDR3: CASSFGQGSTDTQYF. CDR3 in DNA: TGTGCCAGCAGCTTTGGACAGGGAAGCACAGATACGCAGTATTTT. Together with reference TRBV7-2 and TRBJ2-3, the CDR3 gives the full variable domain: GAGVSQSPSNKVTEKGKDVELRCDPISGHTALYWYRQSLGQGLEFLIYFQGNSAPDKSGLPSDRFSAERTGGSVSTLTIQRTQQEDSAVYLCASSFGQGSTDTQYFGPGTRLTVL.

This clone was detected only once. The chain combines TRBV4-3 with TRBJ2-7; the match to TRBD2 covers 9 bases. V dropped 0 bases and J dropped 4; count of bases not matched to a gene: 4. Germline loops: CDR1 LGHNA, CDR2 YSLEER. The CDR3 extends over 15 amino acids. As DNA, the CDR3 is TGCGCCAGCAGCCAAGATCTAGCGGGGAAGTACGAGCAGTACTTC. It translates to CASSQDLAGKYEQYF.

This rearrangement joins TRBV11-2 to TRBJ2-3, with 10 positions matching TRBD2. J lost 15 bases, V lost 4 bases, and 13 bases had no gene match. CDR1 and CDR2 (germline): SGHAT, FQNNGV. This CDR3 comprises 14 residues. CDR3 residues: CASSYPFERGGLYF. CDR3 DNA sequence: TGTGCCAGCAGCTATCCCTTTGAGCGGGGGGGCCTTTATTTT.